These T cell receptor beta chains were read from a single sample in a study of blood T cell repertoires in COVID-19. Repertoires were generated with immunoSEQ multiplex PCR, while TCRdb's copy carries only in-frame clones and drops some. Among about 36,000 clones listed, about 76% were seen once. The sample taken for sequencing was peripheral blood. The source of these receptors is a man aged 65 to 79 with COVID-19, enrolled during active disease. Both conserved end residues are part of each CDR3. The D gene is left open where the match is weak. Clone sizes are given selectively: once, few, many, or a class where the clone is expanded.

clone size: medium-sized
CDR3 length: 17
D gene: -
V gene: TRBV21-1
J gene: TRBJ1-5
CDR3 protein: CASSEAGDARFRKPQHF
CDR3 DNA: TGTGCCAGCAGCGAAGCAGGGGATGCGCGATTTAGAAAGCCCCAGCATTTT

clone size: -
CDR3 length: 15
D gene: TRBD1
V gene: TRBV5-1
J gene: TRBJ2-7
CDR3 protein: CASSSPGQGAYEQYF
CDR3 DNA: TGCGCCAGCAGCTCGCCGGGACAGGGGGCATACGAGCAGTACTTC

clone size: -
CDR3 length: 14
D gene: -
V gene: TRBV6-2/TRBV6-3
J gene: TRBJ2-3
CDR3 protein: CASSPRGNTDTQYF
CDR3 DNA: TGTGCCAGCAGTCCCCGGGGAAACACAGATACGCAGTATTTT

clone size: -
CDR3 length: 15
D gene: -
V gene: TRBV6-5
J gene: TRBJ1-4
CDR3 protein: CASRATGTNNEKLFF
CDR3 DNA: TGTGCCAGCAGGGCTACCGGGACAAATAATGAAAAACTGTTTTTT

clone size: once
CDR3 length: 13
D gene: -
V gene: TRBV2
J gene: TRBJ2-5
CDR3 protein: CASRRTTRETQYF
CDR3 DNA: TGTGCCAGCAGGCGGACTACTCGGGAGACCCAGTACTTC

clone size: -
CDR3 length: 13
D gene: -
V gene: TRBV10-3
J gene: TRBJ2-7
CDR3 protein: CAISEYSPYEQYF
CDR3 DNA: TGTGCCATCAGTGAATACAGCCCCTACGAGCAGTACTTC

clone size: once
CDR3 length: 18
D gene: -
V gene: TRBV3-1/TRBV3-2
J gene: TRBJ2-2
CDR3 protein: CASSQAPGVGGNTGELFF
CDR3 DNA: TGTGCCAGCAGCCAAGCCCCGGGAGTTGGCGGGAACACCGGGGAGCTGTTTTTT

clone size: few
CDR3 length: 16
D gene: TRBD1
V gene: TRBV28
J gene: TRBJ2-7
CDR3 protein: CASSQTPGTGAYEQYF
CDR3 DNA: TGTGCCAGCAGCCAAACCCCCGGGACAGGGGCCTACGAGCAGTACTTC

clone size: -
CDR3 length: 15
D gene: -
V gene: TRBV7-8
J gene: TRBJ1-5
CDR3 protein: CASSARTDFNQPQHF
CDR3 DNA: TGTGCCAGCAGCGCCCGGACAGATTTCAATCAGCCCCAGCATTTT

clone size: -
CDR3 length: 16
D gene: TRBD2
V gene: TRBV5-1
J gene: TRBJ2-7
CDR3 protein: CASSLGIAGGSYEQYF
CDR3 DNA: TGCGCCAGCAGCTTGGGCATAGCGGGGGGCTCCTACGAGCAGTACTTC

clone size: few
CDR3 length: 12
D gene: -
V gene: TRBV6-2/TRBV6-3
J gene: TRBJ2-7
CDR3 protein: CASSTNSYEQYF
CDR3 DNA: TGTGCCAGCAGTACTAACTCCTACGAGCAGTACTTC

clone size: -
CDR3 length: 15
D gene: -
V gene: TRBV2
J gene: TRBJ1-1
CDR3 protein: CASSFRRGGDTEAFF
CDR3 DNA: TGTGCCAGCAGTTTCCGGCGCGGGGGAGATACTGAAGCTTTCTTT

clone size: few
CDR3 length: 15
D gene: TRBD2
V gene: TRBV3-1/TRBV3-2
J gene: TRBJ2-5
CDR3 protein: CASSHSGGRQETQYF
CDR3 DNA: TGTGCCAGCAGCCACTCGGGGGGGCGGCAAGAGACCCAGTACTTC

clone size: -
CDR3 length: 14
D gene: -
V gene: TRBV6-5
J gene: TRBJ1-5
CDR3 protein: CASSYNGEAQPQHF
CDR3 DNA: TGTGCCAGCAGTTACAACGGGGAGGCTCAGCCCCAGCATTTT

clone size: few
CDR3 length: 12
D gene: TRBD1
V gene: TRBV2
J gene: TRBJ1-1
CDR3 protein: CAGRTGVTEAFF
CDR3 DNA: TGTGCCGGCCGGACAGGGGTCACTGAAGCTTTCTTT

clone size: once
CDR3 length: 13
D gene: -
V gene: TRBV12-3/TRBV12-4
J gene: TRBJ2-1
CDR3 protein: CASSLGQGHEQFF
CDR3 DNA: TGTGCCAGCAGTTTAGGGCAGGGGCATGAGCAGTTCTTC

clone size: -
CDR3 length: 13
D gene: -
V gene: TRBV29-1
J gene: TRBJ1-5
CDR3 protein: CSVETGFGQPQHF
CDR3 DNA: TGCAGCGTTGAAACAGGGTTCGGTCAGCCCCAGCATTTT

clone size: once
CDR3 length: 14
D gene: -
V gene: TRBV9
J gene: TRBJ2-7
CDR3 protein: CASTPRLNSYEQYF
CDR3 DNA: TGTGCCAGCACCCCCCGGTTAAACTCCTACGAGCAGTACTTC

clone size: -
CDR3 length: 14
D gene: TRBD1
V gene: TRBV7-9
J gene: TRBJ2-1
CDR3 protein: CASSPPGTGGGQFF
CDR3 DNA: TGTGCCAGCAGCCCCCCCGGGACAGGGGGCGGGCAGTTCTTC

clone size: -
CDR3 length: 12
D gene: -
V gene: TRBV30
J gene: TRBJ1-3
CDR3 protein: CAWKFRGNTIYF
CDR3 DNA: TGTGCCTGGAAGTTTAGGGGTAACACCATATATTTT

clone size: -
CDR3 length: 13
D gene: -
V gene: TRBV15
J gene: TRBJ1-1
CDR3 protein: CATSADRGTEAFF
CDR3 DNA: TGTGCCACCAGCGCGGACAGAGGGACTGAAGCTTTCTTT

clone size: few
CDR3 length: 13
D gene: TRBD1
V gene: TRBV10-3
J gene: TRBJ1-1
CDR3 protein: CAISRTGDTEAFF
CDR3 DNA: TGTGCCATCAGCCGGACAGGGGACACTGAAGCTTTCTTT

clone size: -
CDR3 length: 16
D gene: TRBD1
V gene: TRBV7-2
J gene: TRBJ1-4
CDR3 protein: CASSLSYGTGGGKLFF
CDR3 DNA: TGTGCCAGCAGCTTAAGTTATGGGACAGGGGGGGGAAAACTGTTTTTT

clone size: -
CDR3 length: 15
D gene: -
V gene: TRBV5-1
J gene: TRBJ2-1
CDR3 protein: CASSLVAGSYNEQFF
CDR3 DNA: TGCGCCAGCAGCTTGGTTGCAGGCTCCTACAATGAGCAGTTCTTC

clone size: -
CDR3 length: 16
D gene: -
V gene: TRBV3-1/TRBV3-2
J gene: TRBJ2-3
CDR3 protein: CASSQSMSGPTDTQYF
CDR3 DNA: TGTGCCAGCAGCCAATCCATGAGCGGCCCCACAGATACGCAGTATTTT

clone size: -
CDR3 length: 16
D gene: TRBD1
V gene: TRBV5-1
J gene: TRBJ1-3
CDR3 protein: CASSSGGTGAGNTIYF
CDR3 DNA: TGCGCCAGCAGTTCTGGGGGGACAGGGGCTGGAAACACCATATATTTT

clone size: -
CDR3 length: 16
D gene: TRBD2
V gene: TRBV6-1
J gene: TRBJ2-1
CDR3 protein: CASSEAGTSFHNEQFF
CDR3 DNA: TGTGCCAGCAGTGAAGCCGGGACTAGCTTCCACAATGAGCAGTTCTTC

clone size: -
CDR3 length: 15
D gene: -
V gene: TRBV5-1
J gene: TRBJ2-1
CDR3 protein: CASSLDGTPYNEQFF
CDR3 DNA: TGCGCCAGCAGCTTGGACGGGACACCCTACAATGAGCAGTTCTTC

clone size: -
CDR3 length: 15
D gene: TRBD1
V gene: TRBV27
J gene: TRBJ2-1
CDR3 protein: CASSSPGTGTNEQFF
CDR3 DNA: TGTGCCAGCAGCTCTCCAGGGACAGGGACGAATGAGCAGTTCTTC

clone size: -
CDR3 length: 14
D gene: -
V gene: TRBV6-5
J gene: TRBJ2-1
CDR3 protein: CASRGGALVNEQFF
CDR3 DNA: TGTGCCAGCAGGGGGGGAGCCCTTGTGAATGAGCAGTTCTTC

clone size: few
CDR3 length: 16
D gene: TRBD1
V gene: TRBV19
J gene: TRBJ1-5
CDR3 protein: CASSRGQPNSNQPQHF
CDR3 DNA: TGTGCCAGTAGTAGGGGACAGCCAAATAGCAATCAGCCCCAGCATTTT

clone size: -
CDR3 length: 14
D gene: -
V gene: TRBV18
J gene: TRBJ1-5
CDR3 protein: CASSAGQSNQPQHF
CDR3 DNA: TGTGCCAGCTCAGCGGGCCAGAGCAATCAGCCCCAGCATTTT

clone size: -
CDR3 length: 14
D gene: -
V gene: TRBV19
J gene: TRBJ1-2
CDR3 protein: CASSTPGGDYGYTF
CDR3 DNA: TGTGCCAGTAGTACACCGGGAGGGGACTATGGCTACACCTTC

clone size: -
CDR3 length: 15
D gene: -
V gene: TRBV21-1
J gene: TRBJ2-2
CDR3 protein: CASSSRGLVTGELFF
CDR3 DNA: TGTGCCAGCAGCTCAAGGGGACTAGTTACCGGGGAGCTGTTTTTT

clone size: -
CDR3 length: 16
D gene: -
V gene: TRBV9
J gene: TRBJ2-1
CDR3 protein: CASSVGSHDLAGFQFF
CDR3 DNA: TGTGCCAGCAGCGTAGGTTCCCATGACCTCGCCGGGTTTCAGTTCTTC

clone size: -
CDR3 length: 15
D gene: TRBD1
V gene: TRBV19
J gene: TRBJ2-1
CDR3 protein: CASSIYGTGDREQFF
CDR3 DNA: TGTGCCAGTAGTATCTACGGGACAGGGGATCGCGAGCAGTTCTTC

clone size: -
CDR3 length: 16
D gene: -
V gene: TRBV6-6
J gene: TRBJ1-4
CDR3 protein: CASSYSYTAENEKLFF
CDR3 DNA: TGTGCCAGCAGTTACTCGTACACAGCTGAAAACGAAAAACTGTTTTTT

clone size: medium-sized
CDR3 length: 13
D gene: -
V gene: TRBV29-1
J gene: TRBJ1-2
CDR3 protein: CSGNINPGSSYTF
CDR3 DNA: TGCAGCGGTAACATCAACCCCGGGTCCTCCTACACCTTC

clone size: few
CDR3 length: 15
D gene: -
V gene: TRBV11-3
J gene: TRBJ2-3
CDR3 protein: CASSPRRGFTDTQYF
CDR3 DNA: TGTGCCAGCAGCCCCCGCAGGGGATTCACAGATACGCAGTATTTT

clone size: -
CDR3 length: 14
D gene: -
V gene: TRBV28
J gene: TRBJ1-6
CDR3 protein: CASSLFRGNSPLHF
CDR3 DNA: TGTGCCAGCAGTTTATTCAGGGGCAATTCACCCCTCCACTTT

clone size: -
CDR3 length: 16
D gene: TRBD2
V gene: TRBV5-5
J gene: TRBJ2-1
CDR3 protein: CASSLGGAQIGHEQFF
CDR3 DNA: TGTGCCAGCAGTCTCGGGGGGGCCCAGATCGGGCATGAGCAGTTCTTC

clone size: once
CDR3 length: 17
D gene: -
V gene: TRBV14
J gene: TRBJ1-6
CDR3 protein: CASSPAGGAAYNSPLHF
CDR3 DNA: TGTGCCAGCAGCCCCGCCGGGGGAGCAGCCTATAATTCACCCCTCCACTTT